The 23 T cell receptor beta chains reported below all come from one sample, sequenced in a study of a mutant IDH1 vaccine in newly diagnosed glioma. The time point is: baseline, week 1 (first vaccination visit). Sample treatment: pre-vaccination baseline after standard-of-care therapy. Assay: immunoSEQ multiplex PCR; the TCRdb copy retains only in-frame clones and omits some. The data show about 66,000 clones, just over 85% seen once. The sequencing here drew on PBMCs, taken from a glioma patient treated with radiotherapy, temozolomide or both. The source of these receptors is a man between 25 and 39 years old with glioma.

The gene calls are TRBV2 and TRBJ2-7; D may be TRBD1 (5 bases). Trimming took off 2 bases at V and 0 bases at J, with 8 bases between the two ends. CDR1 and CDR2 (germline): SNHLY, FYNNEI. This CDR3 has 14 amino acids. The CDR3: CASSEQGSSYEQYF. The CDR3 bases are TGTGCCAGCAGTGAACAGGGTAGCTCCTACGAGCAGTACTTC. The complete variable domain, with remaining parts taken from reference TRBV2 and TRBJ2-7, reads EPEVTQTPSHQVTQMGQEVILRCVPISNHLYFYWYRQILGQKVEFLVSFYNNEISEKSEIFDDQFSVERPDGSNFTLKIRSTKLEDSAMYFCASSEQGSSYEQYFGPGTRLTVT.

This chain links TRBV7-2 with TRBJ1-3, with 8 bases matching TRBD1. CDR3 length: 16 residues. With V trimmed by 4 bases and J by 4 bases, 9 bases remained unmatched. Germline V lookup: CDR1 SGHTA, CDR2 FQGNSA. CDR3 nucleotide sequence: TGTGCCAGCAGCTCCCAGGGGGCAGAATGGGGAAACACCATATATTTT. Protein product: CASSSQGAEWGNTIYF.

The chain uses TRBV7-9 and TRBJ1-1; no clear D. The CDR3 spans 13 residues. Trimming removed 2 bases at V and 1 base at J, with 5 bases between. The V gene's germline CDR1 is SEHNR and CDR2 FQNEAQ (reference sequence). The CDR3 loop reads CASSLYGNTEAFF. The CDR3 DNA reads TGTGCCAGCAGCTTATACGGGAACACTGAAGCTTTCTTT.

J is TRBJ1-2 and V is TRBV7-2; no firm D call. V was shortened by 2 bases and J by 0 bases, with 4 bases between the two germline ends. The germline gives CDR1 SGHTA, CDR2 FQGNSA. The CDR3 consists of 13 residues. The DNA of the CDR3 is TGTGCCAGCAGCTTACAAGCTAACTATGGCTACACCTTC. It is translated as CASSLQANYGYTF.

The chain joins TRBV19 to TRBJ2-1, with D possibly TRBD2 on 5 matching bases. Trimming removed 4 bases at V and 4 bases at J, with 14 bases between. This CDR3 has 15 amino acids. Germline CDR1 reads LNHDA; CDR2 reads SQIVND (reference sequence). In DNA, the CDR3 is TGTGCCAGTAGTACCTCCGAACTAGGTTACAATGAGCAGTTCTTC. This codes for CASSTSELGYNEQFF.

The CDR3 spells CASGRTVPYEQYF. The CDR3, as DNA: TGTGCCAGCGGCCGGACAGTACCCTACGAGCAGTACTTC. The J gene is TRBJ2-7, the V gene TRBV28, with a tentative D call TRBD1 (6 bases). The CDR3 sequence is 13 residues long. The V end was cut by 8 bases, the J end by 2 bases, with 13 bases between. Germline CDR1 reads MDHEN; CDR2 reads SYDVKM. Using reference TRBV28 and TRBJ2-7 for the parts outside the CDR3, the full variable domain is DVKVTQSSRYLVKRTGEKVFLECVQDMDHENMFWYRQDPGLGLRLIYFSYDVKMKEKGDIPEGYSVSREKKERFSLILESASTNQTSMYLCASGRTVPYEQYFGPGTRLTVT.

This clone came up once. The chain carries TRBV28 and TRBJ1-5; 7 nucleotides align to TRBD1. Trimming took 0 bases from V and 6 from J; bases not matched to a gene: 5. The CDR3 loop spans 15 amino acids. The V gene's germline CDR1 is MDHEN and CDR2 SYDVKM. CDR3 loop: CASSLWTGKGQPQHF. CDR3 nucleotide sequence: TGTGCCAGCAGTTTATGGACAGGGAAAGGTCAGCCCCAGCATTTT. The full variable domain, in which reference TRBV28 and TRBJ1-5 provide the parts outside the CDR3, is DVKVTQSSRYLVKRTGEKVFLECVQDMDHENMFWYRQDPGLGLRLIYFSYDVKMKEKGDIPEGYSVSREKKERFSLILESASTNQTSMYLCASSLWTGKGQPQHFGDGTRLSIL.

On this clone itself: Germline and junction disagree at one end, which may indicate a read error. J is TRBJ2-7 and V is TRBV5-1; TRBD2 might be the D (5 bases). Germline CDR1 SGHRS, CDR2 YFSETQ. This CDR3 has 13 amino acids. As DNA, the CDR3 is TGCGCCAGCAGCCCTGAAGCCGCAATGAGGGCAGACTTC. Translated: CASSPEAAMRADF.

The chain has TRBV30 and TRBJ2-7; the D call may be TRBD1 or TRBD2 (6 bases each). V was clipped by 5 bases and J by 5 bases, with 16 bases between them. Germline-derived CDR1 and CDR2 are GTSNPN and SVGIG (reference sequence). This CDR3 is built from 13 residues. CDR3 nucleotide sequence: TGTGCCTGGGAACCCGCCGGGGGCAACGAGCAGTACTTC. It translates to CAWEPAGGNEQYF.

V and J are TRBV5-1 and TRBJ2-7, with 9 positions matching TRBD1. The V gene's germline CDR1 is SGHRS and CDR2 YFSETQ. After removal of 3 bases from V and 3 bases from J, the junction contained 4 bases not matched to a gene. The CDR3 covers 14 residues. The CDR3 loop is CASSSTGQGYEQYF. The DNA of the CDR3 is TGCGCCAGCAGCTCCACGGGACAGGGCTACGAGCAGTACTTC. Variable domain in full (rest from reference TRBV5-1 and TRBJ2-7): KAGVTQTPRYLIKTRGQQVTLSCSPISGHRSVSWYQQTPGQGLQFLFEYFSETQRNKGNFPGRFSGRQFSNSRSEMNVSTLELGDSALYLCASSSTGQGYEQYFGPGTRLTVT.

V usage is TRBV7-2 and J usage is TRBJ1-2; D is uncertain. Per germline, CDR1 SGHTA and CDR2 FQGNSA. The V gene lost 1 base and the J gene lost 2 bases, with 5 bases spanning the gap. The CDR3 has 13 residues. CDR3 loop: CASSLGRNYGYTF. DNA for the CDR3: TGTGCCAGCAGCTTAGGCAGAAACTATGGCTACACCTTC.

About this clone itself: Other DNA sequences from this sample encode an identical CDR3 as well. The rearrangement joins TRBV9 to TRBJ2-7; the match to TRBD1 covers 8 bases. With 0 bases clipped from V and 5 bases from J, the junction kept 7 bases outside the gene matches. The CDR3 runs 15 residues. Germline V gives CDR1 SGDLS, CDR2 YYNGEE. As DNA, the CDR3 is TGTGCCAGCAGCGTAGAGGGGACAGGTGGGGACGAGCAGTACTTC. Translating it yields CASSVEGTGGDEQYF.

The chain recombines TRBV6-1 with TRBJ2-1, with 9 positions matching TRBD2. The CDR3 length is 18 residues. Germline CDR1 is MNHNS and CDR2 is SASEGT. The junction had 10 bases not matched to a gene; V was cut back by 1 base and J by 3 bases. The CDR3 DNA is TGTGCCAGCAGTGAAGGACAGCGGGGGGCCGCTCTCTACAATGAGCAGTTCTTC. Protein sequence: CASSEGQRGAALYNEQFF.

This sequence joins TRBV10-2 and TRBJ1-5; no definite D call. The CDR3 is made up of 12 amino acids. The germline V and J ends were trimmed by 5 bases and 6 bases, with 8 bases remaining between them. Germline-derived CDR1 and CDR2 are WSHSY and SAAADI. CDR3 protein: CASSRVGQPQHF. For the CDR3, the DNA is TGCGCCAGCAGTAGGGTTGGTCAGCCCCAGCATTTT.

The genes are TRBV11-2 and TRBJ2-7; 11 bases line up with TRBD1. V shed 3 bases, J shed 0 bases, and the junction held 7 bases outside the gene matches. This CDR3 is built from 17 residues. The germline V gene encodes CDR1 SGHAT and CDR2 FQNNGV. DNA for the CDR3: TGTGCCAGCAGCTTGGGGACAGGGGGGTCGAGCTCCTACGAGCAGTACTTC. This encodes CASSLGTGGSSSYEQYF.

In its sample, this clone was seen a few times. The chain employs TRBV7-9 and TRBJ1-1; possibly TRBD1 for D (5 bases). This CDR3 is 15 amino acids long. CDR1 is SEHNR, CDR2 FQNEAQ, per germline (reference sequence). V shed 1 base and J shed 1 base, with 10 bases lying between them. The CDR3 DNA sequence: TGTGCCAGCAGCTTAGGGTTGGGGACGAACACTGAAGCTTTCTTT. It encodes CASSLGLGTNTEAFF.

This clone was counted a single time. This sequence joins TRBV11-2 and TRBJ2-1, with D uncertain. Between the trimmed V and J ends, which lost 1 base and 9 bases, there was a span of 13 bases. Germline CDR1 is SGHAT and CDR2 is FQNNGV. CDR3 length: 14 amino acids. CDR3 in amino acids: CASSLVQFLSEQFF. CDR3 nucleotide sequence: TGTGCCAGCAGCTTAGTTCAGTTTTTGAGTGAGCAGTTCTTC.

The chain carries TRBV7-8 and TRBJ1-5; D is possibly TRBD1 (5 bases). CDR1 SGHVS and CDR2 FQNEAQ come from the germline V gene. This CDR3 has 16 amino acids. The V gene lost 3 bases and the J gene lost 0 bases, with 12 bases spanning the gap. CDR3 protein: CASSFGGSYSNQPQHF. CDR3 DNA: TGTGCCAGCAGCTTTGGGGGATCTTATAGCAATCAGCCCCAGCATTTT.

The chain joins TRBV6-6 to TRBJ2-1, with D perhaps matching TRBD1 (6 bases). V was clipped by 6 bases and J by 10 bases, with 10 bases between them. The CDR3 extends over 11 amino acids. Germline-derived CDR1 and CDR2 are MNHNY and SVGAGI (reference sequence). The CDR3 DNA reads as TGTGCCAGCAGCCCCGGACAGGAGCAGTTCTTC. Amino acid sequence: CASSPGQEQFF.

The chain employs TRBV7-9 and TRBJ2-2; 12 positions match TRBD2. The CDR3 is 16 amino acids. The junction had 3 bases not matched to a gene; V was cut back by 3 bases and J by 4 bases. Germline CDR1 reads SEHNR; CDR2 reads FQNEAQ (reference sequence). CDR3 coding DNA: TGTGCCAGCAGCTTCCGGACTAGCGGGGCCACCGGGGAGCTGTTTTTT. It codes for CASSFRTSGATGELFF.

The rearrangement links TRBV18 to TRBJ2-1, with TRBD2 matching over 8 bases. J lost 0 bases, V lost 0 bases, and 13 bases had no gene match. This CDR3 has 20 residues. CDR1 and CDR2 (germline): KGHSH, LQKENI. The CDR3 DNA follows: TGTGCCAGCTCACCACCGCGGGCGCTAGCGGGCTTGAGCTCCTACAATGAGCAGTTCTTC. Protein product: CASSPPRALAGLSSYNEQFF.

The chain couples TRBV27 to TRBJ1-6; D gene unclear. CDR1 and CDR2 from the germline V gene are MNHEY and SMNVEV (reference sequence). The CDR3 is 16 amino acids. Trimming took off 6 bases at V and 0 bases at J, with 12 bases between the two ends. CDR3: CASRWGGSSYNSPLHF. Written as DNA, the CDR3 is TGTGCCAGCAGGTGGGGAGGGAGCTCCTATAATTCACCCCTCCACTTT.

The chain has TRBV5-6 and TRBJ2-2; D is uncertain. The CDR3 has 12 amino acids. Trimming removed 2 bases from V and 8 bases from J, with 7 bases in between. The V gene's germline CDR1 is SGHDT and CDR2 YYEEEE. As DNA, the CDR3 is TGTGCCAGCAGCTTCCCCTTGGGGGAGCTGTTTTTT. Its translation: CASSFPLGELFF.